These T cell receptor beta chains were read from a single sample in a study of blood T cell repertoires in COVID-19. Profiling relied on immunoSEQ multiplex PCR, and the TCRdb table lists in-frame clones only, not all of them. The sample lists 300,000 to 350,000 clones, 80% to 90% seen once, with just under 9% in the top ten. Material for sequencing was PBMCs or T cells enriched from blood (not recorded which). The receptors here all came from a woman between 18 and 30 years old who had recovered from COVID-19. Each CDR3 is given without its conserved first and last residue. The order of the fields is J gene, V gene, D gene, CDR3 protein. D genes are given only for firm matches.

TRBJ1-6 TRBV6-1 . ASSEGEVGSPLH
TRBJ1-5 TRBV19 TRBD1 ASSTTTGENQPQH
TRBJ1-1 TRBV13 . ASSLGRETEAF
TRBJ1-2 TRBV7-2 TRBD1 ASSTRDRGDYGYT
TRBJ2-1 TRBV5-1 TRBD2 ASKFALATSYNEQF
TRBJ1-5 TRBV30 . AWSTIRQVSNQPQH
TRBJ2-2 TRBV28 . ASVPRYRYTGELF
TRBJ2-3 TRBV28 . ASSFTGSTDTQY
TRBJ1-4 TRBV15 TRBD1 ATSTGQAPDEKLF
TRBJ2-5 TRBV7-9 TRBD1 ASSLPGQGLGTQY
TRBJ2-1 TRBV27 TRBD2 ASSPSSGRIFEQF
TRBJ1-4 TRBV5-1 . ASRVSWGDEKLF
TRBJ2-1 TRBV6-2/TRBV6-3 TRBD2 ASSYSTLAAYNEQF
TRBJ1-2 TRBV19 . ASSINGGRFYGYT
TRBJ2-1 TRBV9 TRBD1 ASSEGKGARLNEQF
TRBJ1-1 TRBV5-1 TRBD1 ASRDRGFGSTEAF
TRBJ2-7 TRBV4-2 . ASSQEEQGIATYEQY
TRBJ2-7 TRBV7-2 TRBD2 ASSTLSGGAREQY
TRBJ2-7 TRBV27 . ASSPRGPYEQY
TRBJ2-3 TRBV7-3 TRBD2 ASSISGASTDTQY
TRBJ1-3 TRBV30 . AWSRSSIRYTIY
TRBJ2-7 TRBV7-6 . ASNSRGFGEQY
TRBJ2-1 TRBV14 TRBD2 ASSQGLTSGRGGAYNEQF
TRBJ1-4 TRBV4-2 . ASSQDRLATATV
TRBJ1-5 TRBV2 TRBD1 ASSTPGVGRGSNQPQH
TRBJ2-7 TRBV28 TRBD1 ASSLLGTGPYEQY
TRBJ1-1 TRBV7-3 TRBD1 ASSPTGGPIMNTEAF
TRBJ1-2 TRBV28 . ASRRSGAPSSYGYT
TRBJ2-2 TRBV11-3 . ASSLRTTGELF
TRBJ1-1 TRBV30 . AWSVPGRDAEAF
TRBJ1-1 TRBV5-1 . ASSWAGSSEAF
TRBJ2-1 TRBV19 TRBD2 ASSIMASGLQEQF
TRBJ1-1 TRBV5-4 . ASSLDDREAF
TRBJ1-5 TRBV5-8 . ASGHSGLPFGSNQPQH
TRBJ1-2 TRBV4-2 . ASGWEFNYGYT
TRBJ2-2 TRBV5-1 . ASSLYRVVETGELF
TRBJ1-4 TRBV28 . ASLPTGVGNEKLF
TRBJ1-1 TRBV2 . ASVDSRGGTEAF
TRBJ2-1 TRBV19 TRBD1 ASSFDRGQDEQF
TRBJ1-5 TRBV27 TRBD1 ASSGDRGQPQH
TRBJ1-6 TRBV28 TRBD1 ASTFYRGSSYNSPLH
TRBJ2-3 TRBV7-2 TRBD2 ASSLGGRSTDTQY
TRBJ2-5 TRBV20-1 TRBD2 SASKLAAQETQY
TRBJ2-5 TRBV24-1 . ATSDLPGDTGETQY
TRBJ1-2 TRBV9 . ASSVGSYNYGYT
TRBJ2-7 TRBV7-2 . ASSPRASAYEQY
TRBJ2-7 TRBV11-2 . ASSLETGLIYEQY
TRBJ1-1 TRBV18 . ASSPLQGQNTEAF
TRBJ2-7 TRBV5-4 . ASSSKSGGTISYEQY
TRBJ2-3 TRBV25-1 . ASSDDRGTSTDTQY
TRBJ1-1 TRBV12-5 TRBD1 ASGLSTGGDTEAF
TRBJ1-2 TRBV5-6 TRBD1 ASSWITGDYGYT
TRBJ1-3 TRBV24-1 TRBD1 ATSDTRQGGNTIY